Shown below are 10 T cell receptor beta chains from a single sample sequenced in a study of cytomegalovirus exposure and HLA in healthy donors. PCR used 60 Vbeta primers and 13 Jbeta primers. Some clones are missing from TCRdb's copy, which holds only in-frame ones; the method was immunoSEQ multiplex PCR. The sample carries about 93,000 clones, roughly 60% recorded once. Specimen: PBMCs. The receptors were gathered from a boy aged 5-17 years in good health and CMV-seropositive.

This sequence joins TRBV19 and TRBJ2-3, with D tentatively TRBD2 (5 bases). The CDR3 contains 14 residues. CDR1 and CDR2 (germline): LNHDA, SQIVND (reference sequence). Trimming removed 6 bases at V and 2 bases at J, with 12 bases between. The CDR3: CASRTTSSTDTQYF. As DNA, the CDR3 is TGTGCCAGTAGAACAACTAGTTCCACAGATACGCAGTATTTT.

This chain links TRBV28 with TRBJ2-7; D remains ambiguous. Trimming removed 1 base from V and 9 bases from J, with 10 bases in between. Germline assignment: CDR1 MDHEN and CDR2 SYDVKM. This CDR3 comprises 12 residues. The CDR3 sequence: CASSLYGLGQYF. The CDR3 nucleotides are TGTGCCAGCAGTTTATACGGTCTAGGGCAGTACTTC.

V and J are TRBV12-1 and TRBJ1-5. TRBV12-1 constitutes a pseudogene. The CDR3 covers 16 residues. CDR3 in DNA: TGTGCCAGCAGCCTGCGGAGGGGAGGAAGCAATCAGCCCCAGCATTTT. Translating it yields CASSLRRGGSNQPQHF.

The CDR3 nucleotides are TGTGCCAGCAGCTCCAGACTAGCGGGAGGACAAGAGACCCAGTACTTC. Encoded protein: CASSSRLAGGQETQYF. This sequence joins TRBV7-2 and TRBJ2-5, with 13 bases identical to TRBD2. The junction had 4 bases not matched to a gene; V was cut back by 4 bases and J by 2 bases. This CDR3 comprises 16 residues. The germline CDR1 and CDR2 sequences are SGHTA and FQGNSA.

This clone was counted a single time. The chain has TRBV2 and TRBJ2-3; 8 nucleotides align to TRBD2. J gave up 4 bases and V 5 bases, and 5 bases lay outside the gene matches. CDR3 length: 14 amino acids. CDR1 SNHLY and CDR2 FYNNEI come from the germline V gene. The CDR3 spells CASSSGGAADTQYF. The CDR3 nucleotides read TGTGCCAGCAGTTCCGGGGGGGCGGCAGATACGCAGTATTTT.

The chain uses TRBV6-5 and TRBJ1-1; the D gene is possibly TRBD1 (6 bases). The V end lost 2 bases, the J end lost 4 bases, and 11 bases lay between the germline ends. Per germline, CDR1 MNHEY and CDR2 SVGAGI. The CDR3 spans 14 residues. The DNA of the CDR3 is TGTGCCAGCAGTTACGTGGTCAGGGGCACTGAAGCTTTCTTT. Amino acid sequence: CASSYVVRGTEAFF.

The DNA of the CDR3 is TGTGCCAGCATTAGGGGCACAGGGATCTCGAATTCACCCCTCCACTTT. Its protein product is CASIRGTGISNSPLHF. V gene TRBV6-6 combines with J gene TRBJ1-6, with D perhaps TRBD1 (6 bases). CDR1 is MNHNY, CDR2 SVGAGI, per germline (reference sequence). This CDR3 has 16 residues. The V end was cut by 7 bases, the J end by 7 bases, with 20 bases between.

This clone turned up a few times. The chain couples TRBV11-1 to TRBJ1-1, with D unresolved. The V and J ends lost 3 bases and 6 bases respectively, with 8 bases between them. Germline V gene sequence: CDR1 SGHAT, CDR2 FQDESV (reference sequence). This CDR3 contains 12 residues. This CDR3 reads CASSFHFSEAFF. The DNA of the CDR3 is TGTGCCAGCAGCTTTCATTTTTCTGAAGCTTTCTTT.

This clone showed up just a few times. This chain connects TRBV6-6 to TRBJ1-2; 10 bases are shared with TRBD1. CDR3 length equals 15 residues. Germline trimming cut 2 bases from V and 8 bases from J; bases unmatched to any gene: 8. CDR1 and CDR2 from the germline V gene are MNHNY and SVGAGI (reference sequence). CDR3 region: CASSYDDRGQKGYTF. DNA of the CDR3: TGTGCCAGCAGTTACGACGACAGGGGGCAAAAAGGCTACACCTTC.

The V call is TRBV20-1, the J call TRBJ2-7; D not certain. The CDR3 has 11 residues. Germline assignment: CDR1 DFQATT and CDR2 SNEGSKA (reference sequence). Trimming cost V 2 bases and J 6 bases, with 8 bases left between them. The CDR3 loop reads CSARLPSEQYF. The DNA of the CDR3 is TGCAGTGCTAGACTTCCTAGCGAGCAGTACTTC.